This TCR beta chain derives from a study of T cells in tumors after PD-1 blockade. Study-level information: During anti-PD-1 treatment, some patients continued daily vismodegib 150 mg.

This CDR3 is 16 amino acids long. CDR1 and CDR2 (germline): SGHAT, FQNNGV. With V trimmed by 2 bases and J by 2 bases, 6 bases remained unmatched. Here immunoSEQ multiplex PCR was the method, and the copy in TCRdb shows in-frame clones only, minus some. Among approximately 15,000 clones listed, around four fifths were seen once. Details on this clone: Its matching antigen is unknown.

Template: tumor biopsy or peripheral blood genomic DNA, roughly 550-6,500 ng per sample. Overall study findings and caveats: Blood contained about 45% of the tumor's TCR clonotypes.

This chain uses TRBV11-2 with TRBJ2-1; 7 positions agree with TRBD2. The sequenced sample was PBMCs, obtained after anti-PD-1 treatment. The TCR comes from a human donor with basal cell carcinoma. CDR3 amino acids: CASSLLRGKAYNEQFF. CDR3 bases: TGTGCCAGCAGCTTACTGCGGGGGAAAGCCTACAATGAGCAGTTCTTC.